This T cell receptor beta chain originates from a study of blood T cell repertoires in COVID-19. On the study more broadly: Acute and convalescent COVID-19 specimens originated in the United States, Italy and Spain. PBMCs, B-cell-depleted T cells, or T cells were the source of the cDNA or gDNA that made up the material.

Original handling: Cell counts per sample came from amplifying reference gene primers. Sequencing was performed with immunoSEQ multiplex PCR; in TCRdb, only in-frame clones are kept and a portion is missing. The DNA was the basis for D and trimming; V, J and clone size are from that table. The repertoire holds about 240,000 clones, with approximately 83% as singletons. The J segment lost 4 bases and the V segment lost 2 bases, leaving 7 bases of the junction unmatched. The CDR3 runs 16 residues. From germline, CDR1 is MNHEY and CDR2 SVGEGT. This TCR derives from a woman of 80 years or more with acute or convalescent COVID-19. V is TRBV6-2 or TRBV6-3 and J is TRBJ2-3, with TRBD2 matching 9 bases. The sequenced sample was peripheral blood. This chain's CDR3 is CASSYPSSGVADTQYF. CDR3 DNA: TGTGCCAGCAGTTACCCCTCTAGCGGGGTGGCAGATACGCAGTATTTT.